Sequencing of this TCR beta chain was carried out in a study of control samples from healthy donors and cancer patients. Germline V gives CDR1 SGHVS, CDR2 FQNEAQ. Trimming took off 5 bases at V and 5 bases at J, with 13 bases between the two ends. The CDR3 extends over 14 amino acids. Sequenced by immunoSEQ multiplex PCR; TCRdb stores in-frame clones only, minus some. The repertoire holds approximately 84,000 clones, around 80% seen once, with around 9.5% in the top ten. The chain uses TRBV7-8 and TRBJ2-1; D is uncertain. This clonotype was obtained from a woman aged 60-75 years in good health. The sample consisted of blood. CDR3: CASSPQRQNNEQFF. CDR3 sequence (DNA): TGTGCCAGCAGCCCCCAACGGCAGAACAATGAGCAGTTCTTC.